This paragraph covers one T cell receptor (beta chain) sequence. Its antigen is unidentified. This CDR3 region has 15 residues. The junction had 4 bases not matched to a gene; V was cut back by 1 base and J by 7 bases. Per the germline V gene, CDR1 is SGHAT and CDR2 is FQNNGV. The authors isolated at least 6.5 million PBMCs per sample. It was with a sample-barcoded 5' primer and a J-beta primer mix that a second PCR of about 7 to 12 cycles was run. TCRdb re-analysed the 5' RACE reads in MiXCR, keeping a single row per CDR3 protein. The data contain some 900,000 distinct CDR3 sequences, 48% of them singletons. This sample is drawn from a study of blood T cells in healthy people across ages. Study-wide findings and caveats: With age, beta diversity per million T cells declined roughly linearly, significantly by 30 to 40. In these data, TCR beta diversity tracked strongly with naive T cell percentage.

This TCR derives from a man in his thirties or forties in good health. V usage is TRBV11-2 and J usage is TRBJ2-1; TRBD1 matches at 10 bases. The source material was blood. CDR3 amino acids: CASSLGQGAPNEQFF. The CDR3 coding sequence is TGTGCCAGCAGCTTAGGACAGGGGGCTCCGAATGAGCAGTTCTTC.